The source of this T cell receptor (beta chain) is a study of blood T cell repertoires in COVID-19. Whole-study context: Whether acute or convalescent, the COVID-19 samples came from the United States, Italy and Spain.

The CDR3 sequence is 11 residues long. Germline-derived CDR1 and CDR2 are DFQATT and SNEGSKA (reference sequence). The method was immunoSEQ multiplex PCR; TCRdb's version includes in-frame clones alone and lacks a portion of them. The data hold about 270,000 clones, with approximately 89% observed a single time. Researchers sorted participants into cohorts using their self-reported clinical history. This clone showed up just once. The source is a man aged 40-55 years who had been exposed to COVID-19. Sequenced material: PBMCs or T cells enriched from blood (not recorded which). The rearrangement joins TRBV20-1 to TRBJ1-4; D is uncertain. As DNA, the CDR3 is TGCAGGTCGGGGAATAATGAAAAACTGTTTTTT. This encodes CRSGNNEKLFF.